Below are 5 T cell receptor beta chains sequenced from a single sample in a study of shared clonotypes between healthy human individuals. Positive CCR7 selection of CD45RO-negative cells yielded the naive CD8 cells, and terminally differentiated effector memory CD45RA+ cells were excluded. Libraries were prepared by immunoSEQ multiplex PCR; TCRdb keeps only in-frame clonotypes and omits some of them. The data contain fewer than 800,000 clones, roughly 94% of them singletons. The sample taken for sequencing was naive CD8+ T cells sorted from blood. Source of these receptors: a man aged 25 to 45 in good health.

CDR3 DNA sequence: TGTGCCAGCTCACCCGGGTACCCCCTCGAGCAGTACTTC. Amino acid sequence: CASSPGYPLEQYF. The rearrangement joins TRBV18 to TRBJ2-7; no firm D call. The length of the CDR3 is 13 residues. V was pared by 3 bases and J by 6 bases, with 12 bases between. The germline V gene encodes CDR1 KGHSH and CDR2 LQKENI.

This rearrangement joins TRBV6-1 to TRBJ2-1; TRBD2 agrees at 11 bases. CDR3 size: 15 residues. V was clipped by 6 bases and J by 4 bases; unmatched bases: 5. Germline CDR1 and CDR2: MNHNS and SASEGT. The CDR3 DNA is TGTGCCAGCAGCCGAACTAGCGGGAGATACAATGAGCAGTTCTTC. Translating gives CASSRTSGRYNEQFF.

This clone was observed once. The genes are TRBV27 and TRBJ1-1; D is ambiguous. V was shortened by 0 bases and J by 1 base, with 12 bases between the two germline ends. CDR3 length: 16 residues. CDR1 and CDR2 (germline): MNHEY, SMNVEV (reference sequence). The CDR3 nucleotides read TGTGCCAGCAGTTTATCCTACAGAAAAACGAACACTGAAGCTTTCTTT. As protein: CASSLSYRKTNTEAFF.

Regarding this clone: Other DNA sequences of this sample code for an identical CDR3. CDR3 loop: CASSVGGGETQYF. CDR3 coding DNA: TGTGCCAGCAGCGTAGGGGGTGGAGAGACCCAGTACTTC. The chain couples TRBV9 to TRBJ2-5; D remains ambiguous. V dropped 0 bases and J dropped 4 bases, with 7 bases sitting between them. This CDR3 is 13 amino acids long. Germline assignment: CDR1 SGDLS and CDR2 YYNGEE. The full variable domain, rest sourced from reference TRBV9 and TRBJ2-5, is DSGVTQTPKHLITATGQRVTLRCSPRSGDLSVYWYQQSLDQGLQFLIQYYNGEERAKGNILERFSAQQFPDLHSELNLSSLELGDSALYFCASSVGGGETQYFGPGTRLLVL.

This chain uses TRBV10-3 with TRBJ2-5; 7 nucleotides line up with TRBD2. After removal of 8 bases from V and 5 bases from J, the junction contained 17 bases not matched to a gene. The CDR3 spans 16 residues. In germline, CDR1 is ENHRY, CDR2 SYGVKD. The CDR3 spells CAIGGGPMGSEETQYF. DNA for the CDR3: TGTGCCATCGGCGGGGGTCCGATGGGGAGTGAGGAGACCCAGTACTTC.